This TCR beta chain stems from a study of radiotherapy plus CTLA-4 blockade in lung cancer. Turning to the study itself: There were objective responses in approximately 20% of patients, and around 32% had disease control.

Assay used: immunoSEQ multiplex PCR; TCRdb lists only in-frame clones, some missing. The table includes about 72,000 clones, around 80% detected once. Whole-study findings and limits: An expansion of tumor-derived TCR clones occurred in blood after radiotherapy plus ipilimumab.

This CDR3 region has 15 residues. Trimming shortened V by 0 bases and J by 4 bases, and 13 bases separated the two germline ends. The germline V gene encodes CDR1 SGHNT and CDR2 YYREEE (reference sequence). On this clone: The antigen remains unidentified.

The study treated chemo-refractory metastatic non-small-cell lung cancer patients with focal radiation plus ipilimumab CTLA-4 blockade. The source was peripheral blood, collected from a patient treated with radiotherapy plus ipilimumab. The sequence came from a human donor with non-small cell lung cancer who had a complete response to radiotherapy plus ipilimumab. This chain links TRBV5-4 with TRBJ1-2; tentatively, D is TRBD1 (6 bases). CDR3 region: CASSLAGGGGYGYTF. CDR3 nucleotide sequence: TGTGCCAGCAGCTTGGCCGGAGGGGGAGGCTATGGCTACACCTTC. Based on the CDR3 plus reference TRBV5-4 and TRBJ1-2, the full variable domain is ETGVTQSPTHLIKTRGQQVTLRCSSQSGHNTVSWYQQALGQGPQFIFQYYREEENGRGNFPPRFSGLQFPNYSSELNVNALELDDSALYLCASSLAGGGGYGYTFGSGTRLTVV.